This TCR beta chain was observed in a study of CD8+ T cells in alopecia areata. About the study: A regimen of oral tofacitinib, 5 to 10 mg twice daily, was given to treated patients. The study's findings and limits: When scalp samples are sequenced, resident alphabeta T cells of normal skin are also captured. On tofacitinib, scalp and blood still held many of the expanded lesional clones. Any link of baseline CD8+ expansion to response, resting on one nonresponder, remains uncertain.

Reverse transcribed after extraction, RNA yielded cDNA as the sequencing template. Profiling relied on immunoSEQ multiplex PCR, and the TCRdb table lists in-frame clones only, not all of them. The sample includes 5,600 or so clones, approximately 74% of them seen just once. Treatment given: oral pan-JAK inhibitor, 5-10 mg twice daily. Specimens obtained from alopecia areata patients comprised lesional scalp punch biopsies and peripheral blood. The CDR3 has 15 residues. Looked up from germline, CDR1 is GTSNPN and CDR2 is SVGIG (reference sequence). The trim removed 1 base at V and 6 bases at J, leaving 10 bases unmatched. This clone appeared a single time. The antigen is unknown.

V and J are TRBV30 and TRBJ2-7; 9 bases are a match to TRBD1. The sequence was obtained from a human donor with alopecia areata. Sequencing used skin, obtained at week 24, from a patient treated with tofacitinib. Written as DNA, the CDR3 is TGTGCCTGGAGTGCATACACAGAGACAGGGGGCGAGCAGTACTTC. It codes for CAWSAYTETGGEQYF.